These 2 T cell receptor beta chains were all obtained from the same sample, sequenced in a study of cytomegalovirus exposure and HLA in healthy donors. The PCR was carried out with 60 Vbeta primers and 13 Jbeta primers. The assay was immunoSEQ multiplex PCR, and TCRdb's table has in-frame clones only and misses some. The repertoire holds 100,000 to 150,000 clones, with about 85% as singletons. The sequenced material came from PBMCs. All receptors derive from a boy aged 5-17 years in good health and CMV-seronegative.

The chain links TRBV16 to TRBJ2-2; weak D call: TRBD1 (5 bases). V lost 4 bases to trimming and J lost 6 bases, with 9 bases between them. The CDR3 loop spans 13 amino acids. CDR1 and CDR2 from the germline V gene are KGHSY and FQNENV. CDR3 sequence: CASSLQGAGELFF. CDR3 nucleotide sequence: TGTGCCAGCAGCCTTCAAGGGGCCGGGGAGCTGTTTTTT.

The DNA for the CDR3 is TGTGCCATCTCCCGGACAGGCAACACTGAAGCTTTCTTT. This sequence encodes CAISRTGNTEAFF. This rearrangement joins TRBV7-9 to TRBJ1-1; 7 nucleotides agree with TRBD1. Trimming at V came to 10 bases and at J to 2 bases, leaving 7 bases not matched to a gene. Germline values: CDR1 SEHNR, CDR2 FQNEAQ (reference sequence). The CDR3 loop spans 13 amino acids.